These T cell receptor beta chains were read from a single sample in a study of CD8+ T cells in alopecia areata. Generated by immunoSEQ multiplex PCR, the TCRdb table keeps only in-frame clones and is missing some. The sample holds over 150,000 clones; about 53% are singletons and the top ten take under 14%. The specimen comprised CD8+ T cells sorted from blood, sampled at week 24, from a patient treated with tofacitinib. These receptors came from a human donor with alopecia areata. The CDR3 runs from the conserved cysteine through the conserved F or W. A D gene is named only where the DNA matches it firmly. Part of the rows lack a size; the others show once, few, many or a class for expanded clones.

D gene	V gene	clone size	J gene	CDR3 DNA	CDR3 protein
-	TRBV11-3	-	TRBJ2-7	TGTGCCAGCAGCAATCCCGGGACTTCTCGCGAGCAGTACTTC	CASSNPGTSREQYF
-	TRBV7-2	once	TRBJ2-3	TGTGCCAGCAGCAGTGGGAAGCGCACAGATACGCAGTATTTT	CASSSGKRTDTQYF
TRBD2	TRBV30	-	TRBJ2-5	TGTGCCTGGAACCTAGCGGGGGGTCAAGAGACCCAGTACTTC	CAWNLAGGQETQYF
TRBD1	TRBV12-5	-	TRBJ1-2	TGTGCTAGTGGCGGACAGGAGCCTTCTAACTATGGCTACACCTTC	CASGGQEPSNYGYTF
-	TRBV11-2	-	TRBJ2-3	TGTGCCAGCAGCAACAAACCCCTAGAGAATCCAGATACGCAGTATTTT	CASSNKPLENPDTQYF
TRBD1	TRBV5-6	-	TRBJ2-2	TGTGCCAGCAGCTTGTCGCACAGGGGGTCGAACACCGGGGAGCTGTTTTTT	CASSLSHRGSNTGELFF
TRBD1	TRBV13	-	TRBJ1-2	TGTGCCAGCAGCTTTGGGGACAGGTCTCGGGATGGCTACACCTTC	CASSFGDRSRDGYTF
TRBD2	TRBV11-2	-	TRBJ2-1	TGTGCCAGCAGCATACCCACTAGCGGGAGCTACAATGAGCAGTTCTTC	CASSIPTSGSYNEQFF
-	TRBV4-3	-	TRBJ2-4	TGCGCCAGCAGCCAAGATGTTGGGGAGTCCAAAAACATTCAGTACTTC	CASSQDVGESKNIQYF
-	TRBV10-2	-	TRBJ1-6	TGCGCCAGCAGTGTCCGGGGGTCGAGTAATTCACCCCTCCACTTT	CASSVRGSSNSPLHF
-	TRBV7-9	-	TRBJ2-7	TGTGCCAGCGCGGACGATCCGGGCTACGAGCAGTACTTC	CASADDPGYEQYF
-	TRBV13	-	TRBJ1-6	TGTGCCAGCAGCTTAGGGAGCCAGGGAAATTCACCCCTCCACTTT	CASSLGSQGNSPLHF
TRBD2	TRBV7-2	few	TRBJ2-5	TGTGCCAGCAGCCAGGGACTAGCGTTAAGAGAGACCCAGTACTTC	CASSQGLALRETQYF
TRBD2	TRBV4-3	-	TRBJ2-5	TGCGCCAGCAGCCAAGAAAGCGGGGGGAACCAAGAGACCCAGTACTTC	CASSQESGGNQETQYF
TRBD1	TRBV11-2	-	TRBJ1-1	TGTGCCAGCAGTCTAAGAGGGGGCTGGACTGAAGCTTTCTTT	CASSLRGGWTEAFF
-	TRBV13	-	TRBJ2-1	TGTGCCAGCAGCTTGCGGGACAGCTTAGGGGATGAGCAGTTCTTC	CASSLRDSLGDEQFF
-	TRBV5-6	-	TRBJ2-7	TGTGCCAGCAGCTTGGGGACTGACAATGAGCAGTACTTC	CASSLGTDNEQYF
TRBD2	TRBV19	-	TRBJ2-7	TGTGCCAGTAGTACAACTAGCGGTCCAGCCTACGAGCAGTACTTC	CASSTTSGPAYEQYF
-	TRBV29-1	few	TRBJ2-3	TGCAGCGTTGATTTGGCGGGGGCATTTGATACGCAGTATTTT	CSVDLAGAFDTQYF
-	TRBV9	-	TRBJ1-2	TGTGCCAGCAGCGCCTCCTATGGCTACACCTTC	CASSASYGYTF
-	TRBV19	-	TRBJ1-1	TGTGCCAGTAGTATAACATTGATGACTGAAGCTTTCTTT	CASSITLMTEAFF
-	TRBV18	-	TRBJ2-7	TGTGCCAGCTCACCACCGACAGGCCTCCCCTACGAGCAGTACTTC	CASSPPTGLPYEQYF
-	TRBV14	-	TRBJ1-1	TGTGCCAGCAGCCAAGACGGTGGAGTCCGATACACTGAAGCTTTCTTT	CASSQDGGVRYTEAFF
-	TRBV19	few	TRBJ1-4	TGTGCCAGTACTCCATCGTCAACCGGTGAAAAACTGTTTTTT	CASTPSSTGEKLFF
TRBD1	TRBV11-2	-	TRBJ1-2	TGTGCCAGCAGCTTACAGGGGGCTAACTATGGCTACACCTTC	CASSLQGANYGYTF
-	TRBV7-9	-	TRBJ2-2	TGTGCCAGCAGCTTATACCAGGGGACCGGGGAGCTGTTTTTT	CASSLYQGTGELFF
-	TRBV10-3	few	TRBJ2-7	TGTGCCATCCTCACAGAATCCTACGAGCAGTACTTC	CAILTESYEQYF
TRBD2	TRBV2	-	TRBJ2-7	TGTGCCAGCATGGGAGGGGACGAGCAGTACTTC	CASMGGDEQYF